The T cell receptor (beta chain) described here comes from a study of blood T cell repertoires in COVID-19. At the level of the study: The United States, Italy and Spain supplied acute and convalescent COVID-19 samples. PBMCs, B-cell-depleted T cells, or T cells were the source of the cDNA or gDNA that made up the material.

Germline V gene sequence: CDR1 MNHNS, CDR2 SASEGT. Trimming pared 0 bases from V and 3 bases from J, leaving 32 bases between. This CDR3 comprises 22 residues. Per the original data handling: The authors estimated nucleated cell counts from reference gene primer amplification. Produced via immunoSEQ multiplex PCR; TCRdb's table is partial and in-frame only. V, J and clone size were drawn from that table, and D and trimming were deduced from the DNA. The sample has under 200,000 clones, about nine tenths seen once. The age range of participants was 18 to 89 years, with residence in around 22 US areas. The rearrangement joins TRBV6-1 to TRBJ1-2; D is perhaps TRBD1 (6 bases). The sequence came from a woman in her late teens or twenties who had recovered from COVID-19. The sequencing sample was made of PBMCs or T cells enriched from blood (not recorded which). The CDR3, as DNA: TGTGCCAGCAGTGAAGCGCTAGTCCAGGGAGGGGGAGGAACGGTAAAGTACTATGGCTACACCTTC. This sequence encodes CASSEALVQGGGGTVKYYGYTF.